The 3 T cell receptor beta chains below come from one sample, sequenced in a study of Graves' ophthalmopathy and Graves' hyperthyroidism. Using RNA transcripts, the TCR beta CDR3 regions were amplified. HTBI-primed RT-PCR formed the first round, and a multiplex PCR formed the second. TCRdb called the multiplex PCR reads again in MiXCR, with one record for every CDR3 protein. Of 360,000 or so distinct CDR3 sequences detected, around 20% appear once; the ten largest clones hold about 1.4%. Sequencing used peripheral blood. These receptors were taken from a woman under 30 with Graves' ophthalmopathy.

This clonotype was observed at least ten times. The rearrangement joins TRBV6-1 to TRBJ1-5; no reliable D call. Per the germline V gene, CDR1 is MNHNS and CDR2 is SASEGT. The CDR3 is 9 residues long. V was pared by 11 bases and J by 6 bases, with 5 bases between. This chain's CDR3 is CAGVQPQHF. DNA of the CDR3: TGTGCCGGCGTTCAGCCCCAGCATTTT.

This clonotype has more than one count but fewer than ten. V and J are TRBV6-2 or TRBV6-3 and TRBJ1-2, with 8 bases matching TRBD1. Germline loops: CDR1 MNHEY, CDR2 SVGEGT. The CDR3 runs to 13 residues. V lost 6 bases and J lost 4; bases outside the gene matches: 4. The CDR3 DNA reads TGTGCCAGCAGGCGCGGACAGGGCTATGGCTACACCTTC. Protein product: CASRRGQGYGYTF.

This clonotype was observed a handful of times. Just one base apart from a much larger clone, this may be a read error. This chain joins TRBV7-2 and TRBJ2-7; maybe TRBD2 (6 bases). Germline V CDR1 and CDR2: SGHTA, FQGNSA. This CDR3 is built from 10 residues. The CDR3 bases are TGTGTCAGCAGCGGCCGGAGGGCGTACTTC. Translating it yields CVSSGRRAYF.